Listed below are T cell receptor beta chains from one sample, sequenced in a study of neoadjuvant anti-PD-1 for oral cavity cancer. Profiling relied on immunoSEQ multiplex PCR, and the TCRdb table lists in-frame clones only, not all of them. The profile covers thousands of clones, with less than 85% appearing a single time and 3.4% taken by the ten largest. The starting material was PBMCs, obtained before nivolumab (anti-PD-1) treatment. The origin of the receptors is a person aged 40 to 85 with oral cavity squamous cell carcinoma. Both conserved end residues are part of each CDR3. Fields, in order: clone size, D gene, J gene, V gene, CDR3 protein. A D gene is named only where the DNA matches it firmly. Clone size is stated in some rows and not others, as once, few, many or a class when expanded.

>-|TRBD2|TRBJ2-7|TRBV4-3
CASSQDGGGNEQYF
>-|-|TRBJ2-3|TRBV15
CATSREVSRQGLDTQYF
>-|TRBD1|TRBJ2-1|TRBV10-3
CAISGDRGNNEQFF
>-|TRBD2|TRBJ2-7|TRBV7-9
CASSEGLAGEISYEQYF
>once|-|TRBJ2-7|TRBV4-3
CASSRGTAYEQYF
>-|-|TRBJ1-2|TRBV9
CASSVVSGTLGYTF
>-|-|TRBJ2-7|TRBV11-2
CASSFGTSGEQYF
>few|TRBD1|TRBJ1-1|TRBV28
CASSLPRGQVLSEAFF
>-|-|TRBJ2-1|TRBV10-3
CAIGVNQGNEQFF
>-|-|TRBJ1-2|TRBV6-1
CASSIFWEGQNGYTF
>once|-|TRBJ1-1|TRBV7-2
CASSLVQVNTEAFF
>-|-|TRBJ1-4|TRBV27
CASSRGSNEKLFF
>-|TRBD2|TRBJ2-1|TRBV7-2
CASSLGREPYNEQFF